This passage covers 30 T cell receptor beta chains from one sample sequenced in a study of CD8 T cells in Susac syndrome. The RNA input was roughly 0.45 to 1 ug, and it was reverse transcribed with random hexamers. MiXCR, run by TCRdb on the immunoSEQ multiplex PCR reads, gives a single entry per CDR3 protein. Counted here are hundreds of thousands of distinct CDR3 sequences, 90% to 96% occurring once; the ten biggest clones make up 0.1%. The material sequenced was CD4+ T cells from PBMCs. The receptors derive from a human donor with Susac syndrome.

The CDR3 sequence is CASSHPGTGPKETQYF. As DNA, the CDR3 is TGCGCCAGCAGCCATCCCGGGACAGGGCCAAAAGAGACCCAGTACTTC. The chain joins TRBV4-1 to TRBJ2-5; 9 nucleotides line up with TRBD1. This CDR3 is 16 amino acids long. V was pared by 3 bases and J by 3 bases, with 8 bases of the junction left unmatched. Looked up from germline, CDR1 is MGHRA and CDR2 is YSYEKL.

V and J are TRBV29-1 and TRBJ1-1; D gene uncertain. Per the germline V gene, CDR1 is SQVTM and CDR2 is ANQGSEA. The germline V and J ends were trimmed by 4 bases and 1 base, with 10 bases remaining between them. The CDR3 extends over 13 amino acids. This CDR3 is CSVVIQQNTEAFF. The CDR3 DNA reads TGCAGCGTTGTGATACAACAGAACACTGAAGCTTTCTTT.

The V and J genes are TRBV12-3 or TRBV12-4 and TRBJ1-1; D unclear. The V and J ends lost 7 bases and 0 bases respectively, with 9 bases between them. The CDR3 has 13 residues. CDR3 nucleotide sequence: TGTGCCAGCACTCCAATATTGAACACTGAAGCTTTCTTT. Residues: CASTPILNTEAFF.

This chain links TRBV20-1 with TRBJ2-1, with 9 bases identical to TRBD1. The trim removed 2 bases at V and 8 bases at J, leaving 7 bases unmatched. Looked up from germline, CDR1 is DFQATT and CDR2 is SNEGSKA (reference sequence). There are 14 residues in the CDR3. The CDR3 is CSARPGQGTYEQFF. The CDR3 DNA is TGCAGTGCTAGACCGGGACAGGGTACCTATGAGCAGTTCTTC.

The chain couples TRBV20-1 to TRBJ1-1; TRBD1 matches at 9 bases. The CDR3 runs 13 residues. The V gene end was trimmed by 8 bases and the J gene end by 5 bases; junction bases not matched to a gene: 9. Germline V gene lookup returns CDR1 DFQATT and CDR2 SNEGSKA (reference sequence). The CDR3 DNA follows: TGCAGTACGAACCGGGACAGGGATACTGAAGCTTTCTTT. Translated, it gives CSTNRDRDTEAFF.

This rearrangement joins TRBV9 to TRBJ2-2, with 8 bases fitting TRBD1. Per the germline V gene, CDR1 is SGDLS and CDR2 is YYNGEE. There are 18 residues in the CDR3. With 3 bases clipped from V and 0 bases from J, the junction kept 10 bases outside the gene matches. CDR3 bases: TGTGCCAGCAGCGAAGGACAGGGCCCCCCCGCGAACACCGGGGAGCTGTTTTTT. Its translation: CASSEGQGPPANTGELFF.

This CDR3 reads CSAQTVYEQYF. CDR3 DNA sequence: TGCAGCGCCCAGACAGTTTACGAGCAGTACTTC. The rearrangement links TRBV29-1 to TRBJ2-7, with D perhaps TRBD1 (5 bases). Germline V lookup: CDR1 SQVTM, CDR2 ANQGSEA. The CDR3 totals 11 residues. The ends were cut back, 7 bases at V and 4 bases at J, with 11 bases in the middle.

This clonotype was detected only a few times. The chain carries TRBV12-3 or TRBV12-4 and TRBJ1-1; no definite D call. The CDR3 has 13 residues. V was shortened by 3 bases and J by 0 bases, with 5 bases between the two germline ends. CDR3 residues: CASSFGMNTEAFF. CDR3 in DNA: TGTGCCAGCAGTTTTGGCATGAACACTGAAGCTTTCTTT.

The chain couples TRBV30 to TRBJ1-1, with a possible D match to TRBD1 (6 bases). There are 12 residues in the CDR3. Germline-derived CDR1 and CDR2 are GTSNPN and SVGIG (reference sequence). The ends were cut back, 1 base at V and 10 bases at J, with 13 bases in the middle. CDR3 in DNA: TGTGCCTGGAGTGGTACAGGGTTGAGAGCTTTCTTT. This translates into CAWSGTGLRAFF.

The rearrangement joins TRBV5-1 to TRBJ2-7, with TRBD2 matching over 10 bases. The V segment lost 0 bases and the J segment 1 base; nucleotides outside the gene matches: 4. Germline V CDR1 and CDR2: SGHRS, YFSETQ. The CDR3 spans 16 residues. The CDR3 DNA reads TGCGCCAGCAGCTTGGGTACTAGCGGGATATCCTACGAGCAGTACTTC. Translated, it gives CASSLGTSGISYEQYF.

The CDR3 nucleotides read TGTGCCAGCAGCCAAGGAGGCAGGAACATTCAGTACTTC. Its translation is CASSQGGRNIQYF. The chain recombines TRBV3-1 with TRBJ2-4, with D unclear. This CDR3 has 13 amino acids. With 1 base removed from V and 7 bases from J, the gap between germline ends came to 8 bases. CDR1 and CDR2 (germline): LGHDT, YNNKEL (reference sequence).

The J gene is TRBJ2-4, the V gene TRBV20-1, with 8 bases matching TRBD2. The ends lost 6 bases at V and 3 bases at J; junction bases unmatched: 13. This CDR3 has 16 residues. The germline gives CDR1 DFQATT, CDR2 SNEGSKA (reference sequence). The CDR3 here is CSARSSGKGGKNIQYF. CDR3 nucleotides: TGCAGTGCAAGAAGTAGCGGGAAGGGGGGCAAAAACATTCAGTACTTC.

The chain is built from TRBV27 and TRBJ2-7; 7 positions agree with TRBD1. V was clipped by 3 bases and J by 5 bases; unmatched bases: 10. Germline V gives CDR1 MNHEY, CDR2 SMNVEV (reference sequence). This CDR3 comprises 15 residues. The DNA of the CDR3 is TGTGCCAGCAGTTTGGGACAGACACGAGAGGACGAGCAGTACTTC. It is translated as CASSLGQTREDEQYF.

The gene calls are TRBV30 and TRBJ1-4; the D gene is possibly TRBD1 (6 bases). The CDR3 has 15 residues. With 0 bases removed from V and 0 bases from J, the gap between germline ends came to 8 bases. CDR1 and CDR2 (germline): GTSNPN, SVGIG (reference sequence). CDR3 bases: TGTGCCTGGAGTGTAAGGGGGTCAACTAATGAAAAACTGTTTTTT. Encoded protein: CAWSVRGSTNEKLFF.

The chain employs TRBV29-1 and TRBJ2-2; no clear D gene. Germline-derived CDR1 and CDR2 are SQVTM and ANQGSEA. CDR3 length: 13 amino acids. V was cut by 7 bases and J by 0 bases, with 9 bases left in between. The CDR3 reads CSGTDANTGELFF. The CDR3 region has the DNA TGCAGCGGCACAGATGCGAACACCGGGGAGCTGTTTTTT.

The J gene is TRBJ1-3, the V gene TRBV5-1; D gene uncertain. The germline V gene has CDR1 SGHRS and CDR2 YFSETQ. CDR3 size: 14 residues. V lost 0 bases, J lost 4 bases, and 8 bases lay in between. The CDR3 DNA reads as TGCGCCAGCAGCTTGGAAGCCGAAGGAAACACCATATATTTT. This gives the protein CASSLEAEGNTIYF.

The table lists this clonotype with a count of one. CDR3 residues: CASSQDLGLAGDGNEQFF. The CDR3 coding sequence is TGTGCCAGCAGCCAAGACCTGGGACTAGCGGGAGACGGGAATGAGCAGTTCTTC. This chain uses TRBV3-1 with TRBJ2-1, with 14 bases aligning to TRBD2. The CDR3 is 18 residues long. Germline V CDR1 and CDR2: LGHDT, YNNKEL (reference sequence). Trimming removed 0 bases from V and 7 bases from J; junction bases left unmatched: 8.

J is TRBJ1-2 and V is TRBV20-1, with D hard to call. The CDR3 extends over 13 amino acids. Per germline, CDR1 DFQATT and CDR2 SNEGSKA (reference sequence). Trimming pared 5 bases from V and 6 bases from J, leaving 16 bases between. This CDR3 is CSAPRPGRDGYTF. The CDR3 coding sequence is TGCAGTGCTCCCCGCCCGGGGAGGGATGGCTACACCTTC.

The rearrangement uses TRBV28 and TRBJ2-7, with D perhaps TRBD1 (5 bases). Between the trimmed V and J ends, which lost 3 bases and 6 bases, there was a span of 15 bases. From germline, CDR1 is MDHEN and CDR2 SYDVKM. CDR3 size: 14 residues. The CDR3 loop reads CASSLFGHSPEQYF. The CDR3 DNA sequence: TGTGCCAGCAGTTTGTTTGGACACTCTCCCGAGCAGTACTTC. The full variable domain, its missing parts supplied by reference TRBV28 and TRBJ2-7, is DVKVTQSSRYLVKRTGEKVFLECVQDMDHENMFWYRQDPGLGLRLIYFSYDVKMKEKGDIPEGYSVSREKKERFSLILESASTNQTSMYLCASSLFGHSPEQYFGPGTRLTVT.

The V gene is TRBV11-2, the J gene TRBJ2-7; D might be TRBD1 (5 bases). The CDR3 loop spans 14 amino acids. Trimming removed 7 bases at V and 0 bases at J, with 13 bases between. Germline CDR1 reads SGHAT; CDR2 reads FQNNGV. CDR3 nucleotide sequence: TGTGCCAGCAACGAATACAGGAGCTCCTACGAGCAGTACTTC. It specifies CASNEYRSSYEQYF.

This chain joins TRBV3-1 and TRBJ1-5; 8 nucleotides align to TRBD1. The germline gives CDR1 LGHDT, CDR2 YNNKEL (reference sequence). V trimming: 1 base; J trimming: 7 bases; junction bases outside the gene matches: 3. This CDR3 is 14 amino acids long. This CDR3 is CASSQGTGNQPQHF. The CDR3 bases are TGTGCCAGCAGCCAAGGGACAGGGAACCAGCCCCAGCATTTT.

V usage is TRBV29-1 and J usage is TRBJ2-7; TRBD1 is a possible D gene (5 bases). Germline CDR1 is SQVTM and CDR2 is ANQGSEA. V was trimmed by 4 bases and J by 7 bases, leaving 14 bases between them. The CDR3 loop spans 12 amino acids. CDR3 bases: TGCAGCGTTGGGCAGGGTCGGTGGGAGCAGTACTTC. Its protein is CSVGQGRWEQYF.

The count of this clonotype is one. This sequence joins TRBV6-6 and TRBJ2-2, with 7 bases matching TRBD1. Germline V gene data show CDR1 as MNHNY and CDR2 as SVGAGI (reference sequence). The junction had 11 bases not matched to a gene; V was cut back by 6 bases and J by 4 bases. The CDR3 runs 16 residues. In DNA, the CDR3 is TGTGCCAGCAGCGGACCGGGACAGAGGACCACCGGGGAGCTGTTTTTT. Protein sequence: CASSGPGQRTTGELFF.

This chain links TRBV10-3 with TRBJ2-1, with 9 bases lining up with TRBD2. This CDR3 spans 16 amino acids. Germline values: CDR1 ENHRY, CDR2 SYGVKD. V trimming: 2 bases; J trimming: 9 bases; junction bases outside the gene matches: 11. The CDR3: CAISEMGVAGELEQFF. The CDR3 DNA is TGTGCCATCAGTGAGATGGGGGTAGCGGGAGAGCTTGAGCAGTTCTTC.

The chain carries TRBV9 and TRBJ2-5; 8 bases align to TRBD2. The ends lost 0 bases at V and 5 bases at J; junction bases unmatched: 6. The CDR3 sequence is 15 residues long. Germline V gives CDR1 SGDLS, CDR2 YYNGEE. CDR3 region: CASSVDTGGVETQYF. CDR3 in DNA: TGTGCCAGCAGCGTAGATACGGGAGGGGTGGAGACCCAGTACTTC.

The chain couples TRBV30 to TRBJ1-2; 7 nucleotides line up with TRBD1. Germline V CDR1 and CDR2: GTSNPN, SVGIG (reference sequence). The CDR3 has 12 amino acids. Unmatched junction bases numbered 3, after V lost 1 base and J lost 7 bases. CDR3 sequence reads: CAWSDRGAGYTF. As DNA, the CDR3 is TGTGCCTGGAGTGACAGGGGTGCTGGCTACACCTTC.

This clonotype showed up just a few times. V and J are TRBV9 and TRBJ2-2, with D possibly matching TRBD1 (6 bases). The V gene's germline CDR1 is SGDLS and CDR2 YYNGEE. The V end lost 0 bases, the J end lost 1 base, and 7 bases lay between the germline ends. The CDR3 is 15 amino acids. CDR3 in DNA: TGTGCCAGCAGCGTAGGGGGACAGAACACCGGGGAGCTGTTTTTT. It is translated as CASSVGGQNTGELFF. Using reference TRBV9 and TRBJ2-2 for the parts outside the CDR3, the full variable domain is DSGVTQTPKHLITATGQRVTLRCSPRSGDLSVYWYQQSLDQGLQFLIQYYNGEERAKGNILERFSAQQFPDLHSELNLSSLELGDSALYFCASSVGGQNTGELFFGEGSRLTVL.

V gene TRBV7-6 combines with J gene TRBJ1-1, with D unresolved. Trimming took off 4 bases at V and 0 bases at J, with 30 bases between the two ends. The CDR3 is 21 amino acids. CDR1 is SGHVS and CDR2 is FNYEAQ in the germline V gene. The CDR3 here is CASSSEGTAWRQLSMNTEAFF. The CDR3 coding sequence is TGTGCCAGCAGCTCAGAGGGCACGGCATGGAGACAATTAAGCATGAACACTGAAGCTTTCTTT. Complete variable domain (other parts from reference TRBV7-6 and TRBJ1-1): GAGVSQSPRYKVTKRGQDVALRCDPISGHVSLYWYRQALGQGPEFLTYFNYEAQQDKSGLPNDRFSAERPEGSISTLTIQRTEQRDSAMYRCASSSEGTAWRQLSMNTEAFFGQGTRLTVV.

This clonotype appeared a single time. The chain has TRBV2 and TRBJ1-1; D uncertain. V lost 1 base and J lost 1, with 1 base in between. The germline gives CDR1 SNHLY, CDR2 FYNNEI. The CDR3 consists of 12 residues. CDR3: CASSEGNTEAFF. The CDR3 region has the DNA TGTGCCAGCAGTGAAGGGAACACTGAAGCTTTCTTT.

This clonotype was detected once. This sequence joins TRBV9 and TRBJ2-7; 7 positions agree with TRBD2. V shed 7 bases, J shed 3 bases, and the junction held 7 bases outside the gene matches. CDR3 size: 13 residues. From germline, CDR1 is SGDLS and CDR2 YYNGEE. Here the CDR3 reads CASGEAGSYEQYF. CDR3 coding DNA: TGTGCCAGCGGAGAAGCGGGAAGCTACGAGCAGTACTTC. Full variable domain (missing parts from reference TRBV9 and TRBJ2-7): DSGVTQTPKHLITATGQRVTLRCSPRSGDLSVYWYQQSLDQGLQFLIQYYNGEERAKGNILERFSAQQFPDLHSELNLSSLELGDSALYFCASGEAGSYEQYFGPGTRLTVT.